The text below deals with one T cell receptor (beta chain). This specimen comes from a study of blood T cell repertoires in COVID-19. Across the whole study: The cDNA or gDNA used as material had been derived from T cells, B-cell-depleted T cells, or PBMCs.

Authors' data handling: Reference gene primers were amplified, and this amplification served to estimate nucleated cell counts. The assay was immunoSEQ multiplex PCR, and TCRdb's table has in-frame clones only and misses some. For V, J and clone size, that table is used; D and trimming come from the DNA. The sample carries roughly 200,000 clones, 70% to 85% recorded once. This CDR3 has 13 amino acids. CDR1 SGHTA and CDR2 FQGNSA come from the germline V gene. The V end was cut by 1 base, the J end by 6 bases, with 7 bases between. Participants were aged roughly 18 to 90 years, lived in over 20 US areas, and enrolled virtually. Participants reported their clinical history, and cohort assignment relied on those reports.

The V gene is TRBV7-2, the J gene TRBJ1-5; D unresolved. The sequenced sample was PBMCs or T cells enriched from blood (not recorded which). This clonotype originated in a woman aged 60-75 years with acute COVID-19. The CDR3 DNA reads as TGTGCCAGCAGCTTAGGACCGGGTCAGCCCCAGCATTTT. Protein product: CASSLGPGQPQHF.